The clone carrying this T cell receptor (beta chain) was counted only a few times. Amplification targeted TCR beta CDR3 regions from RNA transcripts. Primed by the HTBI set, a first-round RT-PCR was run on the TCR CDR3. TCRdb re-derived calls from the multiplex PCR reads in MiXCR, one entry per CDR3 protein. The data hold more than 300,000 distinct CDR3 sequences, with roughly 15% observed a single time. This specimen belongs to a study of T cells in Graves' hyperthyroidism and ophthalmopathy. The CDR3 length is 15 residues. Deletions cut 1 base from V and 1 base from J, with 11 bases between. The germline V gene encodes CDR1 MNHNS and CDR2 SASEGT. Uncontrolled infection, other autoimmune disease, pregnancy or lactation excluded patients.

Sequenced input: blood. This clonotype originated in a woman aged 25-40 years with Graves' ophthalmopathy. The chain has TRBV6-1 and TRBJ2-7; D possibly uses TRBD1 or TRBD2 (6 bases each). CDR3 in DNA: TGTGCCAGCAGTGAAGATTTAGGGGGGTCCTACGAGCAGTACTTC. It translates to CASSEDLGGSYEQYF.